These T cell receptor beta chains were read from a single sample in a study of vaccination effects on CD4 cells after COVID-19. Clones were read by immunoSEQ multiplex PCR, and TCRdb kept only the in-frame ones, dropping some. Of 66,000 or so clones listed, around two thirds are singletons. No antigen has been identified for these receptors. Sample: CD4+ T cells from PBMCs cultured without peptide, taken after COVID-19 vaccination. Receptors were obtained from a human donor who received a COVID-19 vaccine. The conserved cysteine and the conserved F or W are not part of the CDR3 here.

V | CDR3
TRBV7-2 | ASSLVPGGVQF
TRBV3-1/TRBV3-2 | ASSRERDRFSPYNSPLH
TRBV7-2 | ASSLPGHYNEQF
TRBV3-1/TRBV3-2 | ASSQGQGRFPSPLH
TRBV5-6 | ASSWLGQGAGELF
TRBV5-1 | ASSSEWSGANVLT
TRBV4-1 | ASSEGPLSKVGTDTQY
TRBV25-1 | ASSEFTGWETQY
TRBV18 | ASSPFSDRNTGELF
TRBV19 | ASSDRGAATQY
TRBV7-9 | ASSQGKGNSNQPQH